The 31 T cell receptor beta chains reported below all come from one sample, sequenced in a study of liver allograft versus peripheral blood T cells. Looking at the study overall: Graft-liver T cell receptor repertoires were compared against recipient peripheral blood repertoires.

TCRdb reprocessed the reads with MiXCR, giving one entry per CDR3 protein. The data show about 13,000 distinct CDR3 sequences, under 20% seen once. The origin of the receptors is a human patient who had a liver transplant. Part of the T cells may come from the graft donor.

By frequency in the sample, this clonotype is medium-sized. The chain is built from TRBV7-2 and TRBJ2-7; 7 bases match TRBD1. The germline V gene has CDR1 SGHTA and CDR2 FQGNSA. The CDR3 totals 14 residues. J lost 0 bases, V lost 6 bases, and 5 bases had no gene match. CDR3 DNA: TGTGCCAGCAGTCAGGGGGTTAGCTCCTACGAGCAGTACTTC. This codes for CASSQGVSSYEQYF. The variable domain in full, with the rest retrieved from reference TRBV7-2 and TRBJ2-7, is GAGVSQSPSNKVTEKGKDVELRCDPISGHTALYWYRQSLGQGLEFLIYFQGNSAPDKSGLPSDRFSAERTGGSVSTLTIQRTQQEDSAVYLCASSQGVSSYEQYFGPGTRLTVT.

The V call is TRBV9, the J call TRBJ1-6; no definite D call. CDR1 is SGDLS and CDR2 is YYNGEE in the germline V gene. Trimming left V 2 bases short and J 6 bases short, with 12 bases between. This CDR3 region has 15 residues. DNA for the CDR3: TGTGCCAGCAGCGTCGAGGCCAGAACTAATTCACCCCTCCACTTT. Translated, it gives CASSVEARTNSPLHF.

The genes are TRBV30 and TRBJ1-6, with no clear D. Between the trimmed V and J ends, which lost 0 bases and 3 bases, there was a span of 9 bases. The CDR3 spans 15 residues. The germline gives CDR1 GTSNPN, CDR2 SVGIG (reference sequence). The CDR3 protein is CAWSVRRGYNSPLHF. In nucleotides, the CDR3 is TGTGCCTGGAGTGTACGGCGGGGCTATAATTCACCCCTCCACTTT.

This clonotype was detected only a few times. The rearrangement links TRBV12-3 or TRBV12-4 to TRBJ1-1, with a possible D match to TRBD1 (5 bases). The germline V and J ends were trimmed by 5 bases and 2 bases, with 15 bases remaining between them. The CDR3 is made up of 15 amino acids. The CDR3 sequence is CASSPLQDINTEAFF. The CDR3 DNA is TGTGCCAGCAGTCCGTTACAGGATATTAACACTGAAGCTTTCTTT.

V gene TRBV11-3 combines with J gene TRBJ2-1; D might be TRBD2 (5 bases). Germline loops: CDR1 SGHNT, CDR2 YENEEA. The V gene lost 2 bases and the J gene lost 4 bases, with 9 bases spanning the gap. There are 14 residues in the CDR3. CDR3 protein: CASSLFGDYNEQFF. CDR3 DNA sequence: TGTGCCAGCAGCTTATTCGGGGATTACAATGAGCAGTTCTTC.

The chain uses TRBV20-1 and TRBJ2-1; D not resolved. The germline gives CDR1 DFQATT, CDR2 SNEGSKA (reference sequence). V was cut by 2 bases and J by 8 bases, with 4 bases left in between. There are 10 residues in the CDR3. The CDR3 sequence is CSARRDEQFF. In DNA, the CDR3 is TGCAGTGCTAGACGGGATGAGCAGTTCTTC.

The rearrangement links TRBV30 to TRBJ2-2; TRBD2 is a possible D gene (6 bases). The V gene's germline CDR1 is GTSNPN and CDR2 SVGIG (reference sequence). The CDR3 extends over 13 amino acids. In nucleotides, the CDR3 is TGTGCTTATGGAGGGTCGAACACCGGGGAGCTGTTTTTT. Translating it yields CAYGGSNTGELFF. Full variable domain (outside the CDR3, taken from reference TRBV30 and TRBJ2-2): SQTIHQWPATLVQPVGSPLSLECTVEGTSNPNLYWYRQAAGRGLQLLFYSVGIGQISSEVPQNLSASRPQDRQFILSSKKLLLSDSGFYLCAYGGSNTGELFFGEGSRLTVL.

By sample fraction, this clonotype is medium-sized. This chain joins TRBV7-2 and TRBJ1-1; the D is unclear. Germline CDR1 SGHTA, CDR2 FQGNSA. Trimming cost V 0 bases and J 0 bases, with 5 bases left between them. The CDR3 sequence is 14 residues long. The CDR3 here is CASSLAHMNTEAFF. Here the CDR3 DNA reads TGTGCCAGCAGCTTAGCGCATATGAACACTGAAGCTTTCTTT.

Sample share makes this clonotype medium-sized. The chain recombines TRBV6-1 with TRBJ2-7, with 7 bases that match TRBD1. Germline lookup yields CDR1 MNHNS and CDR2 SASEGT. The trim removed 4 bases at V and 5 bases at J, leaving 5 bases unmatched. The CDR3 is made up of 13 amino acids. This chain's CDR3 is CASSGQGEDEQYF. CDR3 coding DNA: TGTGCCAGCAGTGGACAGGGCGAAGACGAGCAGTACTTC.

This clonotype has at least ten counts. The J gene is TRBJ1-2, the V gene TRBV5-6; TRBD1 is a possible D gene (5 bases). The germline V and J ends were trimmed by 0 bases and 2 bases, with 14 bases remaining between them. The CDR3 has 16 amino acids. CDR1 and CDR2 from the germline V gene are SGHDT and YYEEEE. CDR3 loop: CASSLAGGEENYGYTF. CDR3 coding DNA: TGTGCCAGCAGCTTGGCCGGGGGTGAGGAAAACTATGGCTACACCTTC.

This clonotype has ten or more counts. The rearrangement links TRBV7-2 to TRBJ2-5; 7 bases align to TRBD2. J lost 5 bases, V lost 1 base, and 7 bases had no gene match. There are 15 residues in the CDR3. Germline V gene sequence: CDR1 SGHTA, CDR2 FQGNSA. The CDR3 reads CASSLEAGEWETQYF. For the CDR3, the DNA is TGTGCCAGCAGCTTAGAGGCGGGAGAGTGGGAGACCCAGTACTTC.

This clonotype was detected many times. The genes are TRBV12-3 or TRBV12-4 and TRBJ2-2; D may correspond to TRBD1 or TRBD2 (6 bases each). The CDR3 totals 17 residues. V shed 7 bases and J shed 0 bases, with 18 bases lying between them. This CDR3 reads CASTPRWGAPNTGELFF. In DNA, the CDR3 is TGTGCCAGCACCCCTAGATGGGGGGCGCCGAACACCGGGGAGCTGTTTTTT.

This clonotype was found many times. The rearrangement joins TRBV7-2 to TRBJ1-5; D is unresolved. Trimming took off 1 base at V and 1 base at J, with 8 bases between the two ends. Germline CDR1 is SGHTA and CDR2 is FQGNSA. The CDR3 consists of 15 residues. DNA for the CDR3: TGTGCCAGCAGCTTAGGGGTAACGAGCAATCAGCCCCAGCATTTT. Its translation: CASSLGVTSNQPQHF.

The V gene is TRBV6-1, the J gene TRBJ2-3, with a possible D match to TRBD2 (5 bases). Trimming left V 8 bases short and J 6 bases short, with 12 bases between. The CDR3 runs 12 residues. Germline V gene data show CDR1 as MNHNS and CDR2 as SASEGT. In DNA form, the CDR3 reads TGTGCCAGCTCTCACGGGGAGGATACGCAGTATTTT. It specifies CASSHGEDTQYF.

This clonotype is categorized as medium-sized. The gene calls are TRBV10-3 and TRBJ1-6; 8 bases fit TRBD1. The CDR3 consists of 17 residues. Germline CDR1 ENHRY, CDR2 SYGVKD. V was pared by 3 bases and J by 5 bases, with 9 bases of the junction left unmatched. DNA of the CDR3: TGTGCCATCAGTGACAAGCGCGGGACAGGAGATAATTCACCCCTCCACTTT. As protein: CAISDKRGTGDNSPLHF.

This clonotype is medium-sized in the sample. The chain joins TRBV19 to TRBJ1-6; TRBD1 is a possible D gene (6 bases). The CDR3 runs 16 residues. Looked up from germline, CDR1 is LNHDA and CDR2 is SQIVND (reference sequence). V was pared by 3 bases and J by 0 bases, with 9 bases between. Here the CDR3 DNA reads TGTGCCAGTAGTATCGGGGGGGCCTCCTATAATTCACCCCTCCACTTT. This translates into CASSIGGASYNSPLHF.

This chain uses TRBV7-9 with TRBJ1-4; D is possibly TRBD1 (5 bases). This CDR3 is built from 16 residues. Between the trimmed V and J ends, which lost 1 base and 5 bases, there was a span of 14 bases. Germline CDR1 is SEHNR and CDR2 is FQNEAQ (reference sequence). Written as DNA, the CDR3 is TGTGCCAGCAGCTTAGGGGTTGGGGGGGGAAATGAAAAACTGTTTTTT. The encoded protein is CASSLGVGGGNEKLFF.

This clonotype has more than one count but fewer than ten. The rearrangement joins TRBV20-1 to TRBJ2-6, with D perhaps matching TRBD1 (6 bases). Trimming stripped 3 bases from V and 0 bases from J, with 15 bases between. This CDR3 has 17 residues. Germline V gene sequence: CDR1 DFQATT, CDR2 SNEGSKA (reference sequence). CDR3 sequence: CSARGTGHHSGANVLTF. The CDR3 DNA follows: TGCAGTGCTAGGGGAACGGGACACCACTCTGGGGCCAACGTCCTGACTTTC.

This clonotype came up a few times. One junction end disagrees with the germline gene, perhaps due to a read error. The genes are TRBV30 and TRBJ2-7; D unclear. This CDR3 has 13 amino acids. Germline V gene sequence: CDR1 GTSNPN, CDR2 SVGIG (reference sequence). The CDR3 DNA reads TGTGCCTGGAGTGTAGGGCCCCCGGCAGCAGCAGGCTTC. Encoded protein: CAWSVGPPAAAGF.

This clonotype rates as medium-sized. CDR3 coding DNA: TGTGCCAGCTCACCTGGGACAGGGGGTGGGGGCACTGAAGCTTTCTTT. Protein product: CASSPGTGGGGTEAFF. The V call is TRBV18, the J call TRBJ1-1; the match to TRBD1 covers 11 bases. Unmatched junction bases numbered 7, after V lost 3 bases and J lost 4 bases. CDR3 length equals 16 residues. Germline assignment: CDR1 KGHSH and CDR2 LQKENI.

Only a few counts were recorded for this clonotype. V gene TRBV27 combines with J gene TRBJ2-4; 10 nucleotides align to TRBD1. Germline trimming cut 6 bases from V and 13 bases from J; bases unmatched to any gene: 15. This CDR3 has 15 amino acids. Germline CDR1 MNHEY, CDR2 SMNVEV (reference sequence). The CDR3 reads CASRTGTGQGREQYF. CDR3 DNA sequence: TGTGCCAGCAGAACAGGGACGGGACAGGGGAGGGAGCAGTACTTC.

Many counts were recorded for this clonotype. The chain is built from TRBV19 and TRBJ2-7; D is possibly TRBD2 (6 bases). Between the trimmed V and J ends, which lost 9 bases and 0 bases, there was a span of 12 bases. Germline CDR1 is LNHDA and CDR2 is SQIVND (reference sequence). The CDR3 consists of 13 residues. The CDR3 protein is CASRDSNSYEQYF. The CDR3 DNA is TGTGCCAGCCGGGACTCCAACTCCTACGAGCAGTACTTC.

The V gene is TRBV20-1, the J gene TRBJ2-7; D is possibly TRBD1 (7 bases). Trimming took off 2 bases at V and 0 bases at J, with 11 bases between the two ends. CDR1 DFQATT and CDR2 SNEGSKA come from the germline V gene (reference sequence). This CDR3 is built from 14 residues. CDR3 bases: TGCAGTGCTAGATTCCAGGGGGGCTCCTACGAGCAGTACTTC. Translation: CSARFQGGSYEQYF.

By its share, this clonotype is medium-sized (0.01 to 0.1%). The CDR3: CASRGLAVLRVQFF. For the CDR3, the DNA is TGTGCCAGCAGGGGACTAGCGGTGCTGCGAGTGCAGTTCTTC. V usage is TRBV28 and J usage is TRBJ2-1; TRBD2 matches 11 bases. The J segment lost 12 bases and the V segment lost 6 bases, leaving 10 bases of the junction unmatched. Germline V gene data show CDR1 as MDHEN and CDR2 as SYDVKM. The CDR3 is 14 amino acids.

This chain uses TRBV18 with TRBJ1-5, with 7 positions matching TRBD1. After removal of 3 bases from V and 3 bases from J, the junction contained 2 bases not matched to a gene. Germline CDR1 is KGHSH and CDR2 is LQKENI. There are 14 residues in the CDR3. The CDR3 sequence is CASSPTGINQPQHF. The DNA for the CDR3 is TGTGCCAGCTCACCGACAGGGATCAATCAGCCCCAGCATTTT.

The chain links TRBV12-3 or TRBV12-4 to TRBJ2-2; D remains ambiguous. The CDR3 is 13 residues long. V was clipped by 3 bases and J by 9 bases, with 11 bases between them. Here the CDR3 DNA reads TGTGCCAGCAGTTTGCAAGGTTCCCGGGAGCTGTTTTTT. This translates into CASSLQGSRELFF.

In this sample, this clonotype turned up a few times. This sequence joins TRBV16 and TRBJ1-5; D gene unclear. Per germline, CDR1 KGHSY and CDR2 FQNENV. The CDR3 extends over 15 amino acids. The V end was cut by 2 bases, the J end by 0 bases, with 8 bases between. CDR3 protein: CASSQGGYSNQPQHF. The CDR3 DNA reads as TGTGCCAGCAGCCAAGGAGGGTATAGCAATCAGCCCCAGCATTTT.

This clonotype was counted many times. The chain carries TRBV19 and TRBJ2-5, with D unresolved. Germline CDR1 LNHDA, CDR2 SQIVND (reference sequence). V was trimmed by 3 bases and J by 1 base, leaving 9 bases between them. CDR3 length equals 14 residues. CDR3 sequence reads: CASSIGPTQETQYF. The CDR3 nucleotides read TGTGCCAGTAGTATCGGGCCGACCCAAGAGACCCAGTACTTC.

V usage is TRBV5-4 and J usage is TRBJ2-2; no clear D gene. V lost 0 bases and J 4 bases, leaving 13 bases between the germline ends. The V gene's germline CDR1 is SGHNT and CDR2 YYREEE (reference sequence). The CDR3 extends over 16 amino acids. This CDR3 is CASSLARLVGTGELFF. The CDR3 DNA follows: TGTGCCAGCAGCTTGGCCCGGCTAGTAGGCACCGGGGAGCTGTTTTTT.

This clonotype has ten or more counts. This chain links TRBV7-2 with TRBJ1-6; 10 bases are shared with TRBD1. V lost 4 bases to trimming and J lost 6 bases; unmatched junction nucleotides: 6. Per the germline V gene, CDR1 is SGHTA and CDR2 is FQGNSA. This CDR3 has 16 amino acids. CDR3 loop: CASSYRQGAGNSPLHF. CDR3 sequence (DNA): TGTGCCAGCAGCTACCGACAGGGGGCCGGTAATTCACCCCTCCACTTT. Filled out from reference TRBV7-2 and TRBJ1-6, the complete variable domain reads GAGVSQSPSNKVTEKGKDVELRCDPISGHTALYWYRQSLGQGLEFLIYFQGNSAPDKSGLPSDRFSAERTGGSVSTLTIQRTQQEDSAVYLCASSYRQGAGNSPLHFGNGTRLTVT.

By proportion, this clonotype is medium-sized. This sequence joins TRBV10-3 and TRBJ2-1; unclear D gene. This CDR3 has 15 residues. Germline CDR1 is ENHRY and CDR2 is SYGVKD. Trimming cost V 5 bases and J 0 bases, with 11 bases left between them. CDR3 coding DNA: TGTGCCATCAGTCAGACTCCTAGCTCCTACAATGAGCAGTTCTTC. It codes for CAISQTPSSYNEQFF.